This TCR beta chain was documented in a study of OX40 agonist ivuxolimab in advanced cancers. The CDR3 totals 15 residues. Germline V CDR1 and CDR2: SGHTA, FQGNSA. The V end was cut by 4 bases, the J end by 5 bases, with 18 bases between. Assay: immunoSEQ multiplex PCR; the TCRdb copy retains only in-frame clones and omits some. The sample gives over 100,000 clones, more than 80% of which show up once; 0.55% is in the top ten. The sample was CD4+ or CD8+ T cells sorted from blood, taken in a trial of the OX40 agonist ivuxolimab. The source is an adult with an advanced solid tumor such as melanoma, head and neck, liver or kidney cancer. V is TRBV7-2 and J is TRBJ2-7; D remains ambiguous. CDR3 residues: CASSSRVSMSHEQYF. CDR3 bases: TGTGCCAGCAGCTCAAGGGTCTCAATGAGCCACGAGCAGTACTTC.